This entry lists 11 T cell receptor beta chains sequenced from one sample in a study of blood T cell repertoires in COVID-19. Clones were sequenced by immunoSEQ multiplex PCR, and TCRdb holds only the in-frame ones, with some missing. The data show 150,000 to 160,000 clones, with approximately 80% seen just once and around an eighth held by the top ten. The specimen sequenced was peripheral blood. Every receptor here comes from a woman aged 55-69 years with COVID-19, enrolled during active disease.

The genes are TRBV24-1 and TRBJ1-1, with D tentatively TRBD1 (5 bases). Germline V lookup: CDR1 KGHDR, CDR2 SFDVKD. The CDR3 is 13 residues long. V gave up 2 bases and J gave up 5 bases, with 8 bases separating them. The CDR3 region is CATSDSRGTEAFF. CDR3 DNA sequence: TGTGCCACCAGTGATTCTCGGGGGACTGAAGCTTTCTTT.

CDR3 DNA: TGTGCCAGCAGTGATGACAGGACGTTCCATGAAAAACTGTTTTTT. Amino acids: CASSDDRTFHEKLFF. The chain carries TRBV25-1 and TRBJ1-4, with D possibly TRBD1 on 6 matching bases. Trimming took 3 bases from V and 6 from J, leaving 14 bases between them. Germline CDR1 reads MGHDK; CDR2 reads SYGVNS. The CDR3 loop spans 15 amino acids.

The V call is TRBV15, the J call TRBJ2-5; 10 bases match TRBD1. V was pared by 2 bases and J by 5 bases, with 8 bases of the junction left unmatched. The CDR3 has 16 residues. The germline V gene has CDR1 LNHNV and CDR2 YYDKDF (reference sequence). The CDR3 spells CATSRPTTGGAETQYF. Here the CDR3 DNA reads TGTGCCACCAGCAGACCTACGACAGGGGGCGCCGAGACCCAGTACTTC.

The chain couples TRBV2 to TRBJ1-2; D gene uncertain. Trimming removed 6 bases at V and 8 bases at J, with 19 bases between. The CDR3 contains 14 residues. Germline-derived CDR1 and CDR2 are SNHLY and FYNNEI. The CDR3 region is CASRATREEWGYTF. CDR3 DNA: TGTGCCAGCAGAGCCACGCGGGAGGAATGGGGCTACACCTTC. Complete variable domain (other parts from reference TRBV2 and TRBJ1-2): EPEVTQTPSHQVTQMGQEVILRCVPISNHLYFYWYRQILGQKVEFLVSFYNNEISEKSEIFDDQFSVERPDGSNFTLKIRSTKLEDSAMYFCASRATREEWGYTFGSGTRLTVV.

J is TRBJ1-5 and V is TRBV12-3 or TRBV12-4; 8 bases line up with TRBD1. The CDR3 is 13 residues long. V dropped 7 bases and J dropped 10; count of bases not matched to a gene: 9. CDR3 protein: CASNAGTGPPQHF. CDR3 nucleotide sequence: TGTGCCAGCAATGCCGGGACAGGACCCCCCCAGCATTTT.

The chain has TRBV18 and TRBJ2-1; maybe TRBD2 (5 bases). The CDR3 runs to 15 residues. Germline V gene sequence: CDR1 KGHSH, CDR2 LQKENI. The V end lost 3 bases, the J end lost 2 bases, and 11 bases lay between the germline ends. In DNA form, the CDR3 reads TGTGCCAGCTCACCGGCGGGTAGCGCCTACAATGAGCAGTTCTTC. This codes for CASSPAGSAYNEQFF.

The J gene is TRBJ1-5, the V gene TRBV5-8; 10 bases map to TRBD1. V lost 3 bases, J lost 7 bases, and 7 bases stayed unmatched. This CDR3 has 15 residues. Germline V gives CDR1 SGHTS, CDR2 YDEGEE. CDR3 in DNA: TGTGCCAGCAGCTCCTTGGACAGGGGGAAACAGCCCCAGCATTTT. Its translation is CASSSLDRGKQPQHF.

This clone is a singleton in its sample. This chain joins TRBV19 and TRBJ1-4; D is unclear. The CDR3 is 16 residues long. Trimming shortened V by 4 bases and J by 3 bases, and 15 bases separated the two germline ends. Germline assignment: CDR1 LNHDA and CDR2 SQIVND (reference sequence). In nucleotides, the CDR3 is TGTGCCAGTAGTACCCCGTCCGGGAGCCCTAATGAAAAACTGTTTTTT. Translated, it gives CASSTPSGSPNEKLFF.

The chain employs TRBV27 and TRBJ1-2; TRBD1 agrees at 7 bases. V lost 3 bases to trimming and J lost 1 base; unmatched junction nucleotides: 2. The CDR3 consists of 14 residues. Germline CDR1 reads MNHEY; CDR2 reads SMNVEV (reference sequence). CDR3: CASSFRDSNYGYTF. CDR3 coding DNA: TGTGCCAGCAGTTTCAGGGACAGTAACTATGGCTACACCTTC.

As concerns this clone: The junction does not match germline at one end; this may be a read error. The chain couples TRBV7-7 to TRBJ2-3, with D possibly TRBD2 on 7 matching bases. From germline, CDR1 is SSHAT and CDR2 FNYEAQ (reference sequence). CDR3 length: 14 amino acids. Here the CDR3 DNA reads TGTGCTAGCAGCTCACGGGGGGCGGCGGATACGCAGTATTTT. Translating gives CASSSRGAADTQYF.

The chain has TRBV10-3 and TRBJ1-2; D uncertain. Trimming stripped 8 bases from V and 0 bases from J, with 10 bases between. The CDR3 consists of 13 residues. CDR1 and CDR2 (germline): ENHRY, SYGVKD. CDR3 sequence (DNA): TGTGCCATCGGAGAGGGTTCTAACTATGGCTACACCTTC. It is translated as CAIGEGSNYGYTF.